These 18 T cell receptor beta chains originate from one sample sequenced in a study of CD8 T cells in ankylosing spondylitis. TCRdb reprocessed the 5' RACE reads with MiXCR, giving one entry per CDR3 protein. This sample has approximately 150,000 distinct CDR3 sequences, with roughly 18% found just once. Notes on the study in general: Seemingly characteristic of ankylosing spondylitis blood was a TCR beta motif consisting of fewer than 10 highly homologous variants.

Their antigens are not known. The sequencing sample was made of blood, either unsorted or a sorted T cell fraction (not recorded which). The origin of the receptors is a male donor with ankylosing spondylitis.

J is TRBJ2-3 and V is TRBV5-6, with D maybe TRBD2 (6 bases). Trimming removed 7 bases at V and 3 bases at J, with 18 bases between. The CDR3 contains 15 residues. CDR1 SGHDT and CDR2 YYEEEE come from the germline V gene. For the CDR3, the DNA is TGTGCCAGCGCTCTGGGGGGAGCTGGAACAGATACGCAGTATTTT. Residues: CASALGGAGTDTQYF.

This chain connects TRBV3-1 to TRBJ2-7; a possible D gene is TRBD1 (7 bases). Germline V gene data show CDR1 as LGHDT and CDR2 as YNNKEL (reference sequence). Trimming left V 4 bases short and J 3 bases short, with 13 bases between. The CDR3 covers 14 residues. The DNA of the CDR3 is TGTGCCAGCAGCCGACACAGGGGACTCTACGAGCAGTACTTC. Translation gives CASSRHRGLYEQYF.

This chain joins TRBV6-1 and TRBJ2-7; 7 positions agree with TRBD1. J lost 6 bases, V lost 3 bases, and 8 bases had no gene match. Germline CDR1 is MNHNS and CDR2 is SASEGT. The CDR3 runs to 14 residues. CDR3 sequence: CASSEAGDSSEQYF. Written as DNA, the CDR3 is TGTGCCAGCAGTGAGGCAGGGGACAGCTCCGAGCAGTACTTC.

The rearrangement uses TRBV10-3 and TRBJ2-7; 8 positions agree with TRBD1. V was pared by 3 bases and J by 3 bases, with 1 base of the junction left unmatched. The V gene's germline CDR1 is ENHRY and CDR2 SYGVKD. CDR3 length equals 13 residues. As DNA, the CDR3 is TGTGCCATCAGTGAAGGGACAGGCTACGAGCAGTACTTC. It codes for CAISEGTGYEQYF.

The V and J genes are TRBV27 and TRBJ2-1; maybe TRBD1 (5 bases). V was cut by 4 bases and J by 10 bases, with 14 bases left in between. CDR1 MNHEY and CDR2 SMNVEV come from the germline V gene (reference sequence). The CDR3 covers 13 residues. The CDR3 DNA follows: TGTGCCAGCAGTTATCCGGCCAAGGGGGAGCAGTTCTTC. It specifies CASSYPAKGEQFF.

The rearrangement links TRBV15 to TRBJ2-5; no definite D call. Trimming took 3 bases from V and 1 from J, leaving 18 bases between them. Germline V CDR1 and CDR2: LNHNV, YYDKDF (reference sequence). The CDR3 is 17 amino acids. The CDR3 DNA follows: TGTGCCACCAGCAGCCCTCCCATTCCAGAGCCCCAAGAGACCCAGTACTTC. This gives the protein CATSSPPIPEPQETQYF.

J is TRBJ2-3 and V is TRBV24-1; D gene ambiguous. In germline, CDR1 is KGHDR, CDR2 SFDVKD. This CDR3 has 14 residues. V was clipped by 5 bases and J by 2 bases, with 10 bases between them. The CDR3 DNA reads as TGTGCCACCAGTGGAATAGGTTCCACAGATACGCAGTATTTT. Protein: CATSGIGSTDTQYF.

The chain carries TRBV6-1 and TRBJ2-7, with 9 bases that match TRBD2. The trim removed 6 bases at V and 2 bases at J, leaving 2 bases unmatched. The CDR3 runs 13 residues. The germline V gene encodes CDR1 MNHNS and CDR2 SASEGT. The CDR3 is CASRREGPYEQYF. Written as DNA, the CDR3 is TGTGCCAGCAGGCGGGAGGGCCCCTACGAGCAGTACTTC.

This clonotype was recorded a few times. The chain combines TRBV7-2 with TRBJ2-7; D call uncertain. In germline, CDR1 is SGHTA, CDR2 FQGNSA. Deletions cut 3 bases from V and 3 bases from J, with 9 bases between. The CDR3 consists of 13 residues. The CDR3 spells CASSLAENYEQYF. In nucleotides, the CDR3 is TGTGCCAGCAGCTTGGCTGAGAACTACGAGCAGTACTTC.

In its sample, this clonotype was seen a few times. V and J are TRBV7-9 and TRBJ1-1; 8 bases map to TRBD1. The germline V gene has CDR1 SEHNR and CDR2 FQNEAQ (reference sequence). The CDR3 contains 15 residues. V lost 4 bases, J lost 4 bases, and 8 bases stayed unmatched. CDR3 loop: CASSSNQGASTEAFF. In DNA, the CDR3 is TGTGCCAGCAGCTCAAATCAGGGGGCCAGCACTGAAGCTTTCTTT.

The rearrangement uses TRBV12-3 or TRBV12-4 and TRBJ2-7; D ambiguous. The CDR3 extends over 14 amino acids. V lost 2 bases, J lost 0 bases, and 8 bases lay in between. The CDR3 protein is CASSLSGHSYEQYF. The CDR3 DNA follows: TGTGCCAGCAGTTTATCCGGCCACTCCTACGAGCAGTACTTC.

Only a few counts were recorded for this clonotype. This CDR3 is CASSISQGYEQYF. The CDR3 DNA follows: TGTGCCAGCAGTATTAGTCAGGGCTACGAGCAGTACTTC. The V gene is TRBV27, the J gene TRBJ2-7; the D gene is possibly TRBD1 (5 bases). In germline, CDR1 is MNHEY, CDR2 SMNVEV (reference sequence). Trimming took off 5 bases at V and 3 bases at J, with 11 bases between the two ends. CDR3 size: 13 residues.

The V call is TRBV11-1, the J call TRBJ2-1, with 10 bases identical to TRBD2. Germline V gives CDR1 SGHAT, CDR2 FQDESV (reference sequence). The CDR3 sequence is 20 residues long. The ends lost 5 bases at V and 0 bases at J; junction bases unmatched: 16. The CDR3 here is CASSNPVGLAGGYSYNEQFF. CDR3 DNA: TGTGCCAGCAGCAATCCAGTCGGATTAGCGGGAGGATACTCCTACAATGAGCAGTTCTTC. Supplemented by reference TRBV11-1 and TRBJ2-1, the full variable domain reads EAEVAQSPRYKITEKSQAVAFWCDPISGHATLYWYRQILGQGPELLVQFQDESVVDDSQLPKDRFSAERLKGVDSTLKIQPAELGDSAMYLCASSNPVGLAGGYSYNEQFFGPGTRLTVL.

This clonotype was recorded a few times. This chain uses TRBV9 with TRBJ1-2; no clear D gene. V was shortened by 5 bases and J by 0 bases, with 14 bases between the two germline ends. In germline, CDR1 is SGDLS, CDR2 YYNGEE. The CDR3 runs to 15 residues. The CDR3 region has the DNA TGTGCCAGCAGACGAGGGAGTGGAGCTAACTATGGCTACACCTTC. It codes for CASRRGSGANYGYTF.

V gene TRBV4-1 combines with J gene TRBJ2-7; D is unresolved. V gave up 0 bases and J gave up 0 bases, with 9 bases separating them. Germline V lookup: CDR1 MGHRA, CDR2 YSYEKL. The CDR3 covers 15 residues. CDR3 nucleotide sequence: TGCGCCAGCAGCCAAGATGGGTCGAGCTCCTACGAGCAGTACTTC. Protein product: CASSQDGSSSYEQYF.

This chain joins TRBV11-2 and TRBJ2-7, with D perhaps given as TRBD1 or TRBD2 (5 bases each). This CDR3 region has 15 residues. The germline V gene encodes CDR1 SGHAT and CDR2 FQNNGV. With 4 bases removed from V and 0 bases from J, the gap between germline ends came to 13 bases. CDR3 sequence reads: CASSSPGRSSYEQYF. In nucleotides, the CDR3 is TGTGCCAGCAGCTCCCCGGGACGTAGCTCCTACGAGCAGTACTTC. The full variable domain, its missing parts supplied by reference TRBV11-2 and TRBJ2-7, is EAGVAQSPRYKIIEKRQSVAFWCNPISGHATLYWYQQILGQGPKLLIQFQNNGVVDDSQLPKDRFSAERLKGVDSTLKIQPAKLEDSAVYLCASSSPGRSSYEQYFGPGTRLTVT.

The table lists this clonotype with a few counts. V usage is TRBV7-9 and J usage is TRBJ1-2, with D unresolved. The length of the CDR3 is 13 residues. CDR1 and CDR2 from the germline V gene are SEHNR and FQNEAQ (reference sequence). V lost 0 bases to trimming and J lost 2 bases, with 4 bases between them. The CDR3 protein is CASSLARNYGYTF. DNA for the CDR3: TGTGCCAGCAGCTTAGCAAGGAACTATGGCTACACCTTC.

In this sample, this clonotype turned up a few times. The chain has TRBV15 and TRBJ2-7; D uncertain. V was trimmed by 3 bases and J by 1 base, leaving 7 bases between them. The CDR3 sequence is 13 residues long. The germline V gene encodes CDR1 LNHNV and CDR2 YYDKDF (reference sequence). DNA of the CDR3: TGTGCCACCAGCAGTCCCCCTTCCTACGAGCAGTACTTC. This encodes CATSSPPSYEQYF.